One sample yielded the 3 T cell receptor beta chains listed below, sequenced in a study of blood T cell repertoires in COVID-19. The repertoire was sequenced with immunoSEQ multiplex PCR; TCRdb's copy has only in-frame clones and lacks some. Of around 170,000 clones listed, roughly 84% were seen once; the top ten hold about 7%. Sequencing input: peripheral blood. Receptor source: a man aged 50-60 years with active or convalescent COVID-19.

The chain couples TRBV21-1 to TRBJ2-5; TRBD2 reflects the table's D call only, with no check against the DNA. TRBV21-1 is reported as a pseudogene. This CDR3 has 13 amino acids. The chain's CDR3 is CASSMRLQETQYF. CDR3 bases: TGTGCCAGCAGCATGAGGTTACAAGAGACCCAGTACTTC.

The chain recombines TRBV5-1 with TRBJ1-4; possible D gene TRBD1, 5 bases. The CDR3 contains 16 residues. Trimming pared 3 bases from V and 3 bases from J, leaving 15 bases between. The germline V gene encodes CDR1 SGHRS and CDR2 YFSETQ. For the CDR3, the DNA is TGCGCCAGCAGCTCCCAGACGGGGGGACCTAATGAAAAACTGTTTTTT. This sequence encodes CASSSQTGGPNEKLFF.

CDR3 bases: TGTGCCACCAGCAGAGGTTTTAGCGGGGGGGCCGGAGAGACCCAGTACTTC. Amino acids: CATSRGFSGGAGETQYF. The V call is TRBV15, the J call TRBJ2-5, with TRBD2 matching 11 bases. From germline, CDR1 is LNHNV and CDR2 YYDKDF (reference sequence). V gave up 1 base and J gave up 4 bases; unmatched junction bases: 8. CDR3 size: 17 residues.